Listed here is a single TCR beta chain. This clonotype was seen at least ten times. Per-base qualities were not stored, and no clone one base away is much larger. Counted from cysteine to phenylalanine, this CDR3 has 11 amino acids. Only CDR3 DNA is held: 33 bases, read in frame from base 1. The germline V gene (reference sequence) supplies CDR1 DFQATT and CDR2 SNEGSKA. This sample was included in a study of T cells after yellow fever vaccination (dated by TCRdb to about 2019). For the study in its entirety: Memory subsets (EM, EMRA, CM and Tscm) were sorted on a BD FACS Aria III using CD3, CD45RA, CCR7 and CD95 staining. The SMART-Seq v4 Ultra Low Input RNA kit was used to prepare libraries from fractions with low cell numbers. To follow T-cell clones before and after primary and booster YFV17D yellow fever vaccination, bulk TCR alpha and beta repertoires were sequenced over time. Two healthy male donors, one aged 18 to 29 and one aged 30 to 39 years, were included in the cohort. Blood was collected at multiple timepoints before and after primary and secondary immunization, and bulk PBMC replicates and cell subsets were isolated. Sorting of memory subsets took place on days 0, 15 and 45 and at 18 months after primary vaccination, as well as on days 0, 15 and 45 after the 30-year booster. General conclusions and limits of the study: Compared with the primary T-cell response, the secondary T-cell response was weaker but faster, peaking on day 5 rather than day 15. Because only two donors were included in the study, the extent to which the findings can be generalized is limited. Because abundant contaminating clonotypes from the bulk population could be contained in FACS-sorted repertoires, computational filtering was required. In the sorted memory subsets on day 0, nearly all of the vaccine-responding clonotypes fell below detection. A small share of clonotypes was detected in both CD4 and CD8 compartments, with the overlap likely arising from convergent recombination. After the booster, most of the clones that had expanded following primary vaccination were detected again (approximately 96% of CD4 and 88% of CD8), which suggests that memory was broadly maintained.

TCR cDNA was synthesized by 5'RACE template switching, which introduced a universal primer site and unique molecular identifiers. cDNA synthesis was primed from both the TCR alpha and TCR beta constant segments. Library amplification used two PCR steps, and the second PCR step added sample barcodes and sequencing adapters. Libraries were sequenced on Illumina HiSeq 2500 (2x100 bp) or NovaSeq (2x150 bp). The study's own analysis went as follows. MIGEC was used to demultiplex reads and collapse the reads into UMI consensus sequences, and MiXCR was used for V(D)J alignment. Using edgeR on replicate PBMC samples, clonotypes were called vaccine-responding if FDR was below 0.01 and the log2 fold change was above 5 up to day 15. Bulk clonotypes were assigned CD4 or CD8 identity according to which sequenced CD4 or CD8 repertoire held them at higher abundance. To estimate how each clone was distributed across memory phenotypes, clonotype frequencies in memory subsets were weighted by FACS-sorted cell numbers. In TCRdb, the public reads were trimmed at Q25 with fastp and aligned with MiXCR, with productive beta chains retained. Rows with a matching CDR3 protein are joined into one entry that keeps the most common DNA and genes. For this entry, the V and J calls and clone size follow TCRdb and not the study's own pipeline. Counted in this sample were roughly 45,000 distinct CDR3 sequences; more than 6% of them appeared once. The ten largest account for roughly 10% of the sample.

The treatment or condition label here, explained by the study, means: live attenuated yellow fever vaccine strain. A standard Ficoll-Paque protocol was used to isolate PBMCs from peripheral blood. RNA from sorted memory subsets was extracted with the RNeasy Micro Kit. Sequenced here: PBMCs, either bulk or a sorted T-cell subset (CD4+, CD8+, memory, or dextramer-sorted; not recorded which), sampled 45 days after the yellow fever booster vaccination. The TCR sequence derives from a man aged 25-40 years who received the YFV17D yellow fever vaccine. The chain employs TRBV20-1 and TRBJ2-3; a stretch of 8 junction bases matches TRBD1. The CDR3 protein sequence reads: CSRGRTDTQYF. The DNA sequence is TGCAGCAGGGGGCGCACAGATACGCAGTATTTT.